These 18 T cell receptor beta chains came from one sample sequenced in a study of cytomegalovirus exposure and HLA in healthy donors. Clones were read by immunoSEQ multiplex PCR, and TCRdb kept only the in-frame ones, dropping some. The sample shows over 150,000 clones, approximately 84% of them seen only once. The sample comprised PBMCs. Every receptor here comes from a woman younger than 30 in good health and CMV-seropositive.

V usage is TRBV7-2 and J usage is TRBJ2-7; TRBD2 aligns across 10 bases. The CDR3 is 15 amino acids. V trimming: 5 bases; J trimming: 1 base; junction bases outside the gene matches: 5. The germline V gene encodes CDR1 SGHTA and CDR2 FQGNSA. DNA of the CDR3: TGTGCCAGCAGCATTAGCGGGGGGCTTTCCTACGAGCAGTACTTC. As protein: CASSISGGLSYEQYF.

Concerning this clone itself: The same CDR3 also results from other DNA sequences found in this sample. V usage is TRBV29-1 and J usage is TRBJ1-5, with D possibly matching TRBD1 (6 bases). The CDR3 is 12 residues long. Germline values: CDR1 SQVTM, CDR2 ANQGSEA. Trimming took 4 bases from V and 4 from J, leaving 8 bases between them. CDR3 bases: TGCAGCGTTGCAGGGGCAAATCAGCCCCAGCATTTT. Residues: CSVAGANQPQHF.

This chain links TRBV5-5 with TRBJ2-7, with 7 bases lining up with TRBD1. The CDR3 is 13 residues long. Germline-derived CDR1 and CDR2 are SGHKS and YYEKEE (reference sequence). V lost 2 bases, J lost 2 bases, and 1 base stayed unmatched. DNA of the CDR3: TGTGCCAGCAGCTTCCAGGGGGCCTACGAGCAGTACTTC. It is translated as CASSFQGAYEQYF. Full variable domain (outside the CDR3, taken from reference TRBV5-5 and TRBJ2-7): DAGVTQSPTHLIKTRGQQVTLRCSPISGHKSVSWYQQVLGQGPQFIFQYYEKEERGRGNFPDRFSARQFPNYSSELNVNALLLGDSALYLCASSFQGAYEQYFGPGTRLTVT.

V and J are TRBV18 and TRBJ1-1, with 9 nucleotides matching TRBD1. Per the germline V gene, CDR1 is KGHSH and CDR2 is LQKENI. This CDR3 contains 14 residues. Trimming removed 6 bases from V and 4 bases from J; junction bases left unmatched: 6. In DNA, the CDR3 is TGTGCCAGCTCCTGGACAGGGGATGGCACTGAAGCTTTCTTT. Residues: CASSWTGDGTEAFF.

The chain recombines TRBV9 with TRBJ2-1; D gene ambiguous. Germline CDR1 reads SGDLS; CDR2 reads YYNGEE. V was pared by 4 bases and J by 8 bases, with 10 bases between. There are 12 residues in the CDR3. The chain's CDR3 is CASSLPSDEQFF. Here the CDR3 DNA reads TGTGCCAGCAGCCTACCCTCCGATGAGCAGTTCTTC.

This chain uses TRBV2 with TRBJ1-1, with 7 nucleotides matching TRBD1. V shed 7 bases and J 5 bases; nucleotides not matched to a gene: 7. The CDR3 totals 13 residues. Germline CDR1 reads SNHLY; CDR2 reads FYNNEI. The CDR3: CASNSRGRTEAFF. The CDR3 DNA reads TGTGCCAGCAATTCTAGGGGGCGGACTGAAGCTTTCTTT.

The CDR3 region has the DNA TGTGCCAGCAGCGAGACTCAGACAGATACGCAGTATTTT. Its protein is CASSETQTDTQYF. V is TRBV27 and J is TRBJ2-3; unclear D gene. CDR1 and CDR2 (germline): MNHEY, SMNVEV (reference sequence). V was cut by 6 bases and J by 3 bases, with 10 bases left in between. The CDR3 is made up of 13 amino acids.

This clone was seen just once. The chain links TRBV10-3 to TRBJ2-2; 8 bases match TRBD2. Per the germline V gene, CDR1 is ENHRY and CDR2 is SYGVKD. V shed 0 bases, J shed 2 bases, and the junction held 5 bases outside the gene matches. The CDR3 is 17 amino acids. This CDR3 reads CAISESSGGHNTGELFF. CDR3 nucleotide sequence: TGTGCCATCAGTGAGTCCAGCGGGGGACATAACACCGGGGAGCTGTTTTTT.

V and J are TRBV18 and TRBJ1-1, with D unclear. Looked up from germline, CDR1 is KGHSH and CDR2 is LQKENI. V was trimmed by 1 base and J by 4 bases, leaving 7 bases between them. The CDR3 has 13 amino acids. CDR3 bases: TGTGCCAGCTCACCACTGGCGGGCACTGAAGCTTTCTTT. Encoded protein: CASSPLAGTEAFF.

CDR3 protein: CASSPQGVVNYGYTF. The CDR3 nucleotides are TGTGCCAGCTCACCCCAGGGGGTAGTCAACTATGGCTACACCTTC. The J gene is TRBJ1-2, the V gene TRBV18; 7 nucleotides match TRBD1. V was clipped by 3 bases and J by 2 bases; unmatched bases: 6. In germline, CDR1 is KGHSH, CDR2 LQKENI. CDR3 length equals 15 residues.

CDR3 in amino acids: CASSEDTGSSYNSPLHF. CDR3 nucleotide sequence: TGTGCCAGCAGTGAAGATACAGGGAGCTCCTATAATTCACCCCTCCACTTT. The J gene is TRBJ1-6, the V gene TRBV25-1; D perhaps matches TRBD1 (6 bases). Between the trimmed V and J ends, which lost 2 bases and 0 bases, there was a span of 11 bases. The CDR3 runs 17 residues. Germline V gives CDR1 MGHDK, CDR2 SYGVNS.

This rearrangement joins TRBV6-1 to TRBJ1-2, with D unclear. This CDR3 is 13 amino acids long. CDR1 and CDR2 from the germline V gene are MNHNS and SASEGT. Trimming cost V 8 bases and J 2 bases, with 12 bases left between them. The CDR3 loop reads CASRADPNYGYTF. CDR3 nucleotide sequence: TGTGCCAGCCGAGCGGACCCGAACTATGGCTACACCTTC.

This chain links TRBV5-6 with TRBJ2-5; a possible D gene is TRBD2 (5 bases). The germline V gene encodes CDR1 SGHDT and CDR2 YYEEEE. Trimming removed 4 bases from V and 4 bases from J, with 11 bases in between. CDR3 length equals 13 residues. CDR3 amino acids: CASSTLERETQYF. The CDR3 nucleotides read TGTGCCAGCAGCACACTAGAAAGAGAGACCCAGTACTTC. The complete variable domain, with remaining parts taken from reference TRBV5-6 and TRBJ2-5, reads DAGVTQSPTHLIKTRGQQVTLRCSPKSGHDTVSWYQQALGQGPQFIFQYYEEEERQRGNFPDRFSGHQFPNYSSELNVNALLLGDSALYLCASSTLERETQYFGPGTRLLVL.

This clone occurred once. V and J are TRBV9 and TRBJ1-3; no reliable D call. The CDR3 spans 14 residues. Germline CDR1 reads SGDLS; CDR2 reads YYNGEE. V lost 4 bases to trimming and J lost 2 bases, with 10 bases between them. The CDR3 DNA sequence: TGTGCCAGCAGCATGCGCGAGGCTGGAAACACCATATATTTT. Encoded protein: CASSMREAGNTIYF.

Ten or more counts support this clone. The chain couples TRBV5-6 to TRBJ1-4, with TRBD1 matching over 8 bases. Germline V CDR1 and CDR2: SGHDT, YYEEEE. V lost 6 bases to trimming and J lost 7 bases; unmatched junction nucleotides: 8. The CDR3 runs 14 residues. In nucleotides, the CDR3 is TGTGCCAGCATCAGAGGACAGGGAAGTGAAAAACTGTTTTTT. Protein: CASIRGQGSEKLFF.

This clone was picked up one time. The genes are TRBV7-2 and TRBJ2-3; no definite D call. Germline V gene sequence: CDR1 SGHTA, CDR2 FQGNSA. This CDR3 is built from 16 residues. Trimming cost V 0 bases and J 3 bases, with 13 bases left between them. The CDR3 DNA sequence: TGTGCCAGCAGCTTAGCGGCCACCTCCACAACAGATACGCAGTATTTT. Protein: CASSLAATSTTDTQYF. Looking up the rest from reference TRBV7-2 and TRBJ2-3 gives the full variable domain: GAGVSQSPSNKVTEKGKDVELRCDPISGHTALYWYRQSLGQGLEFLIYFQGNSAPDKSGLPSDRFSAERTGGSVSTLTIQRTQQEDSAVYLCASSLAATSTTDTQYFGPGTRLTVL.

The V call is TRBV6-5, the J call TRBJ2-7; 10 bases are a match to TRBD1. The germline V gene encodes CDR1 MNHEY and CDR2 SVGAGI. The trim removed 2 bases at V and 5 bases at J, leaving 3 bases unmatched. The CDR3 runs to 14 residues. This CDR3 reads CASSYGDRGHEQYF. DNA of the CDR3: TGTGCCAGCAGTTACGGGGACAGGGGCCACGAGCAGTACTTC.

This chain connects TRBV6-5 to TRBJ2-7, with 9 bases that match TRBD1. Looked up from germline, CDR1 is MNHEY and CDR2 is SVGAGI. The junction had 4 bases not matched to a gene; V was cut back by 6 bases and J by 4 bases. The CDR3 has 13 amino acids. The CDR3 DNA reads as TGTGCCAGCAGGAGGACAGGGGTATACGAGCAGTACTTC. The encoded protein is CASRRTGVYEQYF.